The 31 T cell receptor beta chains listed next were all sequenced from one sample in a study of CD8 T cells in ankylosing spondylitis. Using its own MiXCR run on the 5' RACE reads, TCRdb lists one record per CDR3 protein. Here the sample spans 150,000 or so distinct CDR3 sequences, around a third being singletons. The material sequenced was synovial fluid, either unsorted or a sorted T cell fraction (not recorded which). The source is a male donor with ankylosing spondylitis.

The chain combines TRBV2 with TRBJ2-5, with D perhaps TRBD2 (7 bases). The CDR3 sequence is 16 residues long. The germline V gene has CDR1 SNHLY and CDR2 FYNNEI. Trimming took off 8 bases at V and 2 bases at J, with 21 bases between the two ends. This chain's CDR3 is CASGEGPGVLQETQYF. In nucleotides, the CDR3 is TGTGCCAGCGGGGAGGGTCCAGGGGTTCTTCAAGAGACCCAGTACTTC.

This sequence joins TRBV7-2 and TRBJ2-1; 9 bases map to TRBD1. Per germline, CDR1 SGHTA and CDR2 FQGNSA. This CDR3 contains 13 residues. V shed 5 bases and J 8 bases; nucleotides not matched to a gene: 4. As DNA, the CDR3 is TGTGCCAGCAGCAACAGGGGGCTATATGAGCAGTTCTTC. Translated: CASSNRGLYEQFF.

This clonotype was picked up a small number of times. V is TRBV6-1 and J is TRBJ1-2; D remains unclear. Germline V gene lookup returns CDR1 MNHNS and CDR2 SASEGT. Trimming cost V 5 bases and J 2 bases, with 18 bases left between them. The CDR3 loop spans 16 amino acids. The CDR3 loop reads CASSPFRVIINYGYTF. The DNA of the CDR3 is TGTGCCAGCAGTCCATTCCGCGTTATCATAAACTATGGCTACACCTTC.

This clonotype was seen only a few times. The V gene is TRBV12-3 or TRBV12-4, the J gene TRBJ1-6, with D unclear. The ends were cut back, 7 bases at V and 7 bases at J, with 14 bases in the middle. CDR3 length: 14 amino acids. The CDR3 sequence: CASTQQYPNSPLHF. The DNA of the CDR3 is TGTGCCAGCACCCAACAATACCCCAATTCACCCCTCCACTTT.

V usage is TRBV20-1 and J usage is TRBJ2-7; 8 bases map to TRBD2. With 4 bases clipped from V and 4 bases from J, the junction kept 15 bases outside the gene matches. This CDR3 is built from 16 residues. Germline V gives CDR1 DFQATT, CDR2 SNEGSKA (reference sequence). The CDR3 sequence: CSATSSGLPPPYEQYF. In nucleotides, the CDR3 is TGCAGTGCTACCTCTAGCGGGCTACCACCCCCTTACGAGCAGTACTTC.

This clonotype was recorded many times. The CDR3 is CATNGGKAGYTF. The CDR3 nucleotides read TGTGCCACCAACGGGGGTAAGGCAGGCTACACCTTC. The chain is built from TRBV24-1 and TRBJ1-2, with D maybe TRBD1 (5 bases). The CDR3 covers 12 residues. Germline CDR1 is KGHDR and CDR2 is SFDVKD. Trimming took off 8 bases at V and 8 bases at J, with 14 bases between the two ends.

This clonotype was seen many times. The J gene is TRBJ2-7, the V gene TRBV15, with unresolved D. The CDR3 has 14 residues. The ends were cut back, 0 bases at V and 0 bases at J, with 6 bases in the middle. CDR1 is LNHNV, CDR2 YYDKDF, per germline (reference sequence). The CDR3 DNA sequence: TGTGCCACCAGCAGAGATTTGGACTCCTACGAGCAGTACTTC. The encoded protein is CATSRDLDSYEQYF. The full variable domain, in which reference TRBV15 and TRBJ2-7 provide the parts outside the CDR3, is DAMVIQNPRYQVTQFGKPVTLSCSQTLNHNVMYWYQQKSSQAPKLLFHYYDKDFNNEADTPDNFQSRRPNTSFCFLDIRSPGLGDTAMYLCATSRDLDSYEQYFGPGTRLTVT.

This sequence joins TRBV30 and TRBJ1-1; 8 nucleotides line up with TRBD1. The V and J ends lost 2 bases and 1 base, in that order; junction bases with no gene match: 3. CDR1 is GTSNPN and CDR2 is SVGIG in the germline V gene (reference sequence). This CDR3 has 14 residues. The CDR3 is CAWSTDRGNTEAFF. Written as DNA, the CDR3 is TGTGCCTGGAGTACCGACAGGGGGAACACTGAAGCTTTCTTT.

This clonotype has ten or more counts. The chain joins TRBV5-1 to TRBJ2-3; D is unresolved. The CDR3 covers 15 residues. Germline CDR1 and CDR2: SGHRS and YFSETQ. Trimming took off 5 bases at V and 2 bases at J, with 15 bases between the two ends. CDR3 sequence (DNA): TGCGCCAGCAGATCATTGACCGGAGACACAGATACGCAGTATTTT. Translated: CASRSLTGDTDTQYF.

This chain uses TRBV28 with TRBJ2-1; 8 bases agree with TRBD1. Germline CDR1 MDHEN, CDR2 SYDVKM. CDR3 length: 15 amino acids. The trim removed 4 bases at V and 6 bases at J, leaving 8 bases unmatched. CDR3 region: CASSSAGQGGNEQFF. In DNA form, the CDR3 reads TGTGCCAGCAGTTCCGCCGGACAGGGTGGCAATGAGCAGTTCTTC. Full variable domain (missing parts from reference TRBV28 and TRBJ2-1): DVKVTQSSRYLVKRTGEKVFLECVQDMDHENMFWYRQDPGLGLRLIYFSYDVKMKEKGDIPEGYSVSREKKERFSLILESASTNQTSMYLCASSSAGQGGNEQFFGPGTRLTVL.

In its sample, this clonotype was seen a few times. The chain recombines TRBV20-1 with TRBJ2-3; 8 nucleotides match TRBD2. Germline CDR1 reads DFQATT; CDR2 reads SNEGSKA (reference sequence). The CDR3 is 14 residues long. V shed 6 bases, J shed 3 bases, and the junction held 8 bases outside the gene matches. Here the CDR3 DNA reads TGCAGTGCGTCCGACGGGGGGGTAACAGATACGCAGTATTTT. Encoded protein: CSASDGGVTDTQYF.

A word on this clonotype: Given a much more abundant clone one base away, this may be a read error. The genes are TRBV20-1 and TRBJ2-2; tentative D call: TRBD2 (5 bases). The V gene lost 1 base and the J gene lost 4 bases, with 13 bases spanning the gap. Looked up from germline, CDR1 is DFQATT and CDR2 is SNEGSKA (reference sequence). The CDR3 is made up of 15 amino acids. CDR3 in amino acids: CSARVDGISTGELFF. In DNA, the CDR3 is TGCAGTGCTAGAGTAGACGGGATCAGCACCGGGGAGCTGTTTTTT.

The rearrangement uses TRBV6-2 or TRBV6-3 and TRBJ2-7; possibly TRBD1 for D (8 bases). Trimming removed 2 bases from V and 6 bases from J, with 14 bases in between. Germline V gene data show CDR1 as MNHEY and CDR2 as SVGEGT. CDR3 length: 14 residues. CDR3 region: CASSYPSGTGEQYF. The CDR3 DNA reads TGTGCCAGCAGTTACCCCAGCGGGACAGGCGAGCAGTACTTC.

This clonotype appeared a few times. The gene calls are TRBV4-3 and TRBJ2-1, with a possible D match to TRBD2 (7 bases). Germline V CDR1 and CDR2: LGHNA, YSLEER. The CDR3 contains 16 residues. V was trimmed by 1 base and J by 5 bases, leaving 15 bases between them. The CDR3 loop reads CASSQAPRGGNNEQFF. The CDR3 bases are TGCGCCAGCAGCCAAGCCCCTAGGGGGGGGAACAATGAGCAGTTCTTC.

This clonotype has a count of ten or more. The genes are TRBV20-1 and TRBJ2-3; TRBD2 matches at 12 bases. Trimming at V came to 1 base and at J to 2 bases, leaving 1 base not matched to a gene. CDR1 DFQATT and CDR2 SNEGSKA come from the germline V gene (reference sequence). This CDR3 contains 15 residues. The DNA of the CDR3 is TGCAGTGCTAGAGGGACTAGCGGGACCACAGATACGCAGTATTTT. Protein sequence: CSARGTSGTTDTQYF.

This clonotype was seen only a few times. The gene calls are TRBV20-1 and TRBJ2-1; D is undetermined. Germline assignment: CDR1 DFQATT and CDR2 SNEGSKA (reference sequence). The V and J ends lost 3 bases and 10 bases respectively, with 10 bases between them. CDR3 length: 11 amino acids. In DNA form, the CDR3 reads TGCAGTGCTAGGTTTCTTGGGGAGCAGTTCTTC. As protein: CSARFLGEQFF.

The CDR3 reads CASSLVSGLAGVNEQFF. The DNA of the CDR3 is TGCGCCAGCAGCTTGGTGTCTGGGCTAGCGGGAGTCAATGAGCAGTTCTTC. V gene TRBV5-1 combines with J gene TRBJ2-1; 10 bases map to TRBD2. The CDR3 runs to 17 residues. The germline gives CDR1 SGHRS, CDR2 YFSETQ. J gave up 6 bases and V 0 bases, and 9 bases lay outside the gene matches.

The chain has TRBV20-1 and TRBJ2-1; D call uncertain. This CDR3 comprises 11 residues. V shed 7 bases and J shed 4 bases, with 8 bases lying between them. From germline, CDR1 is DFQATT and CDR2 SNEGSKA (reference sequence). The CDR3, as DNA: TGCAGTGTACGACTGTACAATGAGCAGTTCTTC. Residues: CSVRLYNEQFF.

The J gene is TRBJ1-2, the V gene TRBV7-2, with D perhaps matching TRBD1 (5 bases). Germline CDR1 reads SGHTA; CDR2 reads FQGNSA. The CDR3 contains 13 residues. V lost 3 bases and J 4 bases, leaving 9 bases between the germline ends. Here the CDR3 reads CASSFDSRYGYTF. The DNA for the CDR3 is TGTGCCAGCAGCTTCGACAGTCGCTATGGCTACACCTTC.

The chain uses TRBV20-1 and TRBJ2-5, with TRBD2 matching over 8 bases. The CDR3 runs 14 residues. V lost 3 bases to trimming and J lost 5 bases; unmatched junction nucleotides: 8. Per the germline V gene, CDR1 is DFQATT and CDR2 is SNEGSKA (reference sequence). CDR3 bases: TGCAGTGCTAGGTCCAGCGGGAGAGGGGAGACCCAGTACTTC. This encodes CSARSSGRGETQYF.

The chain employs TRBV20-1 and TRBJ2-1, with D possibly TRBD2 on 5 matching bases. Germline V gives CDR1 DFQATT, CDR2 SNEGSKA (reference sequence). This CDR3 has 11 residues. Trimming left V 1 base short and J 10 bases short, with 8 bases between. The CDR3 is CSARGSGEQFF. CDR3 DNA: TGCAGTGCTAGAGGGAGCGGCGAGCAGTTCTTC.

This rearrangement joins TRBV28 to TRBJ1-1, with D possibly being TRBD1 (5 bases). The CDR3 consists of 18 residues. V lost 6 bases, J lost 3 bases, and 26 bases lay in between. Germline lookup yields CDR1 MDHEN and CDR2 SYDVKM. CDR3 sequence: CASSSPGAGKLVDTEAFF. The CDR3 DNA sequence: TGTGCCAGCAGCTCCCCTGGGGCGGGGAAATTGGTCGACACTGAAGCTTTCTTT.

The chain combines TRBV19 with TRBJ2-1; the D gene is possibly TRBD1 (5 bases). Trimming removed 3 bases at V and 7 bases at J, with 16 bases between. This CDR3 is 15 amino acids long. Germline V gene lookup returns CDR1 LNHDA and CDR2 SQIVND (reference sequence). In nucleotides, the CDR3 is TGTGCCAGTAGTATCAGGACAATGATTATTAATGAGCAGTTCTTC. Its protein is CASSIRTMIINEQFF.

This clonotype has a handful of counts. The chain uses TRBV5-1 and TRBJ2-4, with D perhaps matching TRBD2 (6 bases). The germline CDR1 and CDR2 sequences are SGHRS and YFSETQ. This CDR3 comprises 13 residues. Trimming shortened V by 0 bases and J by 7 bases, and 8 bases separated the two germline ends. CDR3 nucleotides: TGCGCCAGCAGCTTGGCAGGGAGGAACATTCAGTACTTC. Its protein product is CASSLAGRNIQYF.

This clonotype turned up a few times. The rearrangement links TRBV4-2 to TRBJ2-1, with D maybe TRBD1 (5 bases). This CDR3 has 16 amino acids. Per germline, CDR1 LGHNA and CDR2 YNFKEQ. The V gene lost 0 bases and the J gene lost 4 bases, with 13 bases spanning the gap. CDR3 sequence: CASSQDPGQRYNEQFF. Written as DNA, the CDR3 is TGTGCCAGCAGCCAAGATCCAGGGCAGAGATACAATGAGCAGTTCTTC.

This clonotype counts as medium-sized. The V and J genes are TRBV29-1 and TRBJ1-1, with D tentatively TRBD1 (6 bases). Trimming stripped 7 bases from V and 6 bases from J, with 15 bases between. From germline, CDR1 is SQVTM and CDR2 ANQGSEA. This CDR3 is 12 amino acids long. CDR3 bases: TGCAGCGGGTGGGGGGCGTCGGCTGAAGCTTTCTTT. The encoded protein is CSGWGASAEAFF.

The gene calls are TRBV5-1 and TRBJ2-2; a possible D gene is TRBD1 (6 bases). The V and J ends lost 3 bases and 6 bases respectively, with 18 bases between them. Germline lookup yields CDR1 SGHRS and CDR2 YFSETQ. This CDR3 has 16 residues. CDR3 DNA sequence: TGCGCCAGCAGCTCGCCGACAGGTTCTCGCCCCGGGGAGCTGTTTTTT. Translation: CASSSPTGSRPGELFF.

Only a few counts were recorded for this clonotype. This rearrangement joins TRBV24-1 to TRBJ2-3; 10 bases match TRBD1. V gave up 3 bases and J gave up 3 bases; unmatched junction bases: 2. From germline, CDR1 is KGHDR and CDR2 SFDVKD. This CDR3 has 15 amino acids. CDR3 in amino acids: CATSDPGQGTDTQYF. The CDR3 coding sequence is TGTGCCACCAGTGATCCGGGACAGGGGACAGATACGCAGTATTTT.

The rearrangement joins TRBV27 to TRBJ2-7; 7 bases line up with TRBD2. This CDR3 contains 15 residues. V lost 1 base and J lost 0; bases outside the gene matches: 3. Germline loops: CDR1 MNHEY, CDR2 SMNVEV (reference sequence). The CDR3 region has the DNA TGTGCCAGCAGTTTATTCGGGACTAACTCCTACGAGCAGTACTTC. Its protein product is CASSLFGTNSYEQYF.

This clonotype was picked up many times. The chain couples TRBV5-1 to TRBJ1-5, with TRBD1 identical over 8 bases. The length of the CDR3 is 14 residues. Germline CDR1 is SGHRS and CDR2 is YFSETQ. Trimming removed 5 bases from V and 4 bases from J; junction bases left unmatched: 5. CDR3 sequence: CASRAGGANQPQHF. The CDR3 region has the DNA TGCGCCAGCAGGGCAGGGGGCGCGAATCAGCCCCAGCATTTT.

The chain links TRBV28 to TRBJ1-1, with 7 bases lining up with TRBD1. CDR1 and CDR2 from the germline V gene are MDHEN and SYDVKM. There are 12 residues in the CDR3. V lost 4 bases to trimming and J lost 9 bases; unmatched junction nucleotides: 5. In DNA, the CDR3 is TGTGCCAGCAGTTACGGGGACAGCAAAGCTTTCTTT. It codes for CASSYGDSKAFF.